The clone carrying this TCR beta chain appeared a single time. The data were taken from a study of blood T cell repertoires in COVID-19. Study-level background: From T cells, B-cell-depleted T cells, or PBMCs came the material, which was cDNA or gDNA.

The V and J ends lost 0 bases and 0 bases respectively, with 11 bases between them. The CDR3 consists of 16 residues. CDR1 is LNHDA, CDR2 SQIVND, per germline (reference sequence). Clones were read by immunoSEQ multiplex PCR, and TCRdb kept only the in-frame ones, dropping some. Of around 250,000 clones listed, 85% to 90% are singletons. The chain is built from TRBV19 and TRBJ1-1, with a tentative D call TRBD1 (5 bases). The sample taken for sequencing was PBMCs or T cells enriched from blood (not recorded which). This sequence was found in a man between 18 and 29 years old who had recovered from COVID-19. CDR3 coding DNA: TGTGCCAGTAGTATAGATCAGCGGGGCATGAACACTGAAGCTTTCTTT. Translating gives CASSIDQRGMNTEAFF.